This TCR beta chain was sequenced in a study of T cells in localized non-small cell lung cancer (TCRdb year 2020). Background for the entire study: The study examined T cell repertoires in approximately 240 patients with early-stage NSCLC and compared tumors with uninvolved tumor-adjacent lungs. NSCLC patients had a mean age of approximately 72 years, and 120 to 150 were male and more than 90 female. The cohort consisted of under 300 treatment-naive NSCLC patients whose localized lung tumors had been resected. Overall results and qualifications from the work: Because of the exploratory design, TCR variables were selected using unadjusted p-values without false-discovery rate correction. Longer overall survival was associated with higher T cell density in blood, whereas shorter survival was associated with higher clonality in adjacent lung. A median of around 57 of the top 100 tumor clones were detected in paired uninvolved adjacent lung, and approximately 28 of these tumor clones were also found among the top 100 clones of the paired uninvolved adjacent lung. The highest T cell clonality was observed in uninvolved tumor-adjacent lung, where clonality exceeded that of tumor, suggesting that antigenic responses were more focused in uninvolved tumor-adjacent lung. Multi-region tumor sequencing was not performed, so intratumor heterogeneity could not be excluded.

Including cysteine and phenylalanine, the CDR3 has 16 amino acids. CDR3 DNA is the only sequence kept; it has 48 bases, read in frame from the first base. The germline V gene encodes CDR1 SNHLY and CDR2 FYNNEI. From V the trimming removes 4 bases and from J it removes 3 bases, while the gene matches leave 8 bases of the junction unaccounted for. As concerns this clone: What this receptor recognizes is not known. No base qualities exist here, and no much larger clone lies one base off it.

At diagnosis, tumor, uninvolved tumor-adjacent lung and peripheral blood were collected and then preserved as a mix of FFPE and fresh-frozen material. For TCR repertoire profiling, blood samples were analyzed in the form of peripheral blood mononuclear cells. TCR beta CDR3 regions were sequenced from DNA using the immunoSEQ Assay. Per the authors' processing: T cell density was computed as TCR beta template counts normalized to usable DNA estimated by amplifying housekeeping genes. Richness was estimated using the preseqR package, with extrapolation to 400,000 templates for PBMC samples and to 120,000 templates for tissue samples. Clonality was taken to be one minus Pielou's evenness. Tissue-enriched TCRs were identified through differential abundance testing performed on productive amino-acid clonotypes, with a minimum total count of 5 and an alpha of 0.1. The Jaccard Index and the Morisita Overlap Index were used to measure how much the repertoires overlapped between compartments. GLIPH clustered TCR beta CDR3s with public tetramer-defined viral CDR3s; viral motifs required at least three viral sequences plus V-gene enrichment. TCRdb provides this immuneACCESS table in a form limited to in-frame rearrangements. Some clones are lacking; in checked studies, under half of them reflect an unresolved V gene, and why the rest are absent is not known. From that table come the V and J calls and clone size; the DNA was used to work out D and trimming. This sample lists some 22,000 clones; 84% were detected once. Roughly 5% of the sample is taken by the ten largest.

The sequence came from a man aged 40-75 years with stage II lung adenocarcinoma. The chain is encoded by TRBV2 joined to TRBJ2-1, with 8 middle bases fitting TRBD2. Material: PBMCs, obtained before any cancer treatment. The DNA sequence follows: TGTGCCAGCAGTGGGGAGCGGGGGCGGTTCTACAATGAGCAGTTCTTC. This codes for CASSGERGRFYNEQFF. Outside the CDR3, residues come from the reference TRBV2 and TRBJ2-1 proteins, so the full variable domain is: EPEVTQTPSHQVTQMGQEVILRCVPISNHLYFYWYRQILGQKVEFLVSFYNNEISEKSEIFDDQFSVERPDGSNFTLKIRSTKLEDSAMYFCASSGERGRFYNEQFFGPGTRLTVL.